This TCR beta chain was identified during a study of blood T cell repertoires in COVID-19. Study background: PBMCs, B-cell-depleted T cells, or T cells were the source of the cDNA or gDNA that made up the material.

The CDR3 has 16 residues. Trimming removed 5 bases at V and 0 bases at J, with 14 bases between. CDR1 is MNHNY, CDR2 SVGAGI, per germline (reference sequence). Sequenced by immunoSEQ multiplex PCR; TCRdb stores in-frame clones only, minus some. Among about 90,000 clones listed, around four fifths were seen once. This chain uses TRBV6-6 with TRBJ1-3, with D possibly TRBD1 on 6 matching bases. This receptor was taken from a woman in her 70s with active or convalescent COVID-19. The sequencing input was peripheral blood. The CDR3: CASSPQGLISGNTIYF. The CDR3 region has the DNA TGTGCCAGCAGTCCACAGGGCCTGATCTCTGGAAACACCATATATTTT.